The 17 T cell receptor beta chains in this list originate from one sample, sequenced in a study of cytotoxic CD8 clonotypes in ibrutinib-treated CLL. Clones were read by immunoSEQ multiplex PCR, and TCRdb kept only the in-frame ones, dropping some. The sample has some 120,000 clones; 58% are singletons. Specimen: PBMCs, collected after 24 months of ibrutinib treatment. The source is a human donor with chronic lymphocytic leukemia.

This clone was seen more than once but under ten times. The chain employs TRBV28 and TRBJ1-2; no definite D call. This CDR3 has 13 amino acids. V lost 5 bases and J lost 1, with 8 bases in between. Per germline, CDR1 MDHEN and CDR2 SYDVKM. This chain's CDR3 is CASSVGNNYGYTF. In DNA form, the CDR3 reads TGTGCCAGCAGTGTGGGTAATAACTATGGCTACACCTTC.

The CDR3 nucleotides read TGTGCCAGCAGTTTGAGGATTAATGAAAAACTGTTTTTT. The encoded protein is CASSLRINEKLFF. The chain couples TRBV27 to TRBJ1-4; D ambiguous. V lost 3 bases and J 4 bases, leaving 6 bases between the germline ends. The CDR3 length is 13 residues. Germline V gene sequence: CDR1 MNHEY, CDR2 SMNVEV (reference sequence).

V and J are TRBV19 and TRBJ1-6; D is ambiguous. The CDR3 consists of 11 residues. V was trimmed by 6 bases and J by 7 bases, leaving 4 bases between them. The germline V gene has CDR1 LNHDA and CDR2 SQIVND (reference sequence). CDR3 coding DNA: TGTGCCAGTAGGGGGAATTCACCCCTCCACTTT. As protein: CASRGNSPLHF.

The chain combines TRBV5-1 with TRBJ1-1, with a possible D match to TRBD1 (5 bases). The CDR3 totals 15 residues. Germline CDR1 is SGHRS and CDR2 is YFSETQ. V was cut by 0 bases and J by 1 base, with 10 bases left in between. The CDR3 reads CASSLEGTENTEAFF. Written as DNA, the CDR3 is TGCGCCAGCAGCTTGGAAGGGACGGAGAACACTGAAGCTTTCTTT.

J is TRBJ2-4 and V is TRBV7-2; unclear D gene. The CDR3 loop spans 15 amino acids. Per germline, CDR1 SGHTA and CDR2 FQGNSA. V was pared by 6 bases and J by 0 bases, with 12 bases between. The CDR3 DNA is TGTGCCAGCAGTTCTCAGGTCCTAGCCAAAAACATTCAGTACTTC. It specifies CASSSQVLAKNIQYF.

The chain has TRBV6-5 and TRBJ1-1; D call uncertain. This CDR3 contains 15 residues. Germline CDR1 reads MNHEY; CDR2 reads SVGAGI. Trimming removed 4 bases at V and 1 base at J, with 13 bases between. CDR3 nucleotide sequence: TGTGCCAGCAGTTCCTCCCACTTGGGGAACACTGAAGCTTTCTTT. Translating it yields CASSSSHLGNTEAFF.

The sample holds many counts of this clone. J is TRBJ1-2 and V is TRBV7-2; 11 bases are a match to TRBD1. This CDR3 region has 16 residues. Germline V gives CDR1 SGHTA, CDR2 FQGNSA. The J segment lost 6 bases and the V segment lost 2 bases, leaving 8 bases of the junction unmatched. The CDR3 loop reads CASSLTGQGAADGYTF. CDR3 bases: TGTGCCAGCAGCTTAACCGGACAGGGGGCGGCTGATGGCTACACCTTC.

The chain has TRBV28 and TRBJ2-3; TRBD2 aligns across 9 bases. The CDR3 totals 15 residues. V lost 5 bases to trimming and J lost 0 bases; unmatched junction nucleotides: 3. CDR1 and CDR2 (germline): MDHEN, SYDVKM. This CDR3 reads CASSLAGTSTDTQYF. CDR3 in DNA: TGTGCCAGCAGTCTAGCGGGGACAAGCACAGATACGCAGTATTTT. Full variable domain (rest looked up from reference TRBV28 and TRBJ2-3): DVKVTQSSRYLVKRTGEKVFLECVQDMDHENMFWYRQDPGLGLRLIYFSYDVKMKEKGDIPEGYSVSREKKERFSLILESASTNQTSMYLCASSLAGTSTDTQYFGPGTRLTVL.

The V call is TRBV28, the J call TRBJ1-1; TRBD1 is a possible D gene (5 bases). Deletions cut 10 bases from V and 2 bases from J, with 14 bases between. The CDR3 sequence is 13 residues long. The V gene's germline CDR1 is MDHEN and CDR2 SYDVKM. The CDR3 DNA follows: TGTGCCACCCAGGGCCCTAGAAACACTGAAGCTTTCTTT. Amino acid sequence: CATQGPRNTEAFF.

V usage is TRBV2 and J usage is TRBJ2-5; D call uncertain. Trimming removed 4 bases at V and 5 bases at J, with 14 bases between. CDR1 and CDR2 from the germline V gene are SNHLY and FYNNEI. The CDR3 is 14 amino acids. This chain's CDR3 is CASSVTRMGETQYF. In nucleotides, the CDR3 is TGTGCCAGCAGTGTTACGCGGATGGGCGAGACCCAGTACTTC.

This CDR3 reads CASSEGGGRHEQYF. The CDR3 region has the DNA TGTGCCAGCAGTGAAGGAGGGGGCCGACACGAGCAGTACTTC. This chain joins TRBV25-1 and TRBJ2-7; D is perhaps TRBD1 (7 bases). This CDR3 is 14 amino acids long. Trimming stripped 2 bases from V and 5 bases from J, with 13 bases between. In germline, CDR1 is MGHDK, CDR2 SYGVNS.

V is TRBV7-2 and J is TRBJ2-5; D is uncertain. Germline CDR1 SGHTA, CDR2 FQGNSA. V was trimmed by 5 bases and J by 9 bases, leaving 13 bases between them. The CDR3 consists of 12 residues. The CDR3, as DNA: TGTGCCAGCAGCAGAGATAGAGTGGCCCAGTACTTC. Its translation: CASSRDRVAQYF.

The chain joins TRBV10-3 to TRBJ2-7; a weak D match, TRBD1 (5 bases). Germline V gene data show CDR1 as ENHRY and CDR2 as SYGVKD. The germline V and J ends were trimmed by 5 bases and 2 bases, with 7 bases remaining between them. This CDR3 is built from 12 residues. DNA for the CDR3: TGTGCCATCAGTCAGACAGCCTACGAGCAGTACTTC. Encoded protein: CAISQTAYEQYF.

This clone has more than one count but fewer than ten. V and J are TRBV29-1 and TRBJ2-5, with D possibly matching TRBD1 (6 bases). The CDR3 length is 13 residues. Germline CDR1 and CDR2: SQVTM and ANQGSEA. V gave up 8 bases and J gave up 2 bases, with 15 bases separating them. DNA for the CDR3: TGCAGCTCCGCTCCCGGACAGCAAGAGACCCAGTACTTC. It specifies CSSAPGQQETQYF.

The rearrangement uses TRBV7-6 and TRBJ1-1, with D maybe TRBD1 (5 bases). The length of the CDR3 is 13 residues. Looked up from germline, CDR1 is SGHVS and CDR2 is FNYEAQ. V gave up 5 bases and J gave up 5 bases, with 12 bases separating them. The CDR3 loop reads CASSRLEGTEAFF. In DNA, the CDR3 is TGTGCCAGCAGCCGACTGGAGGGGACTGAAGCTTTCTTT.

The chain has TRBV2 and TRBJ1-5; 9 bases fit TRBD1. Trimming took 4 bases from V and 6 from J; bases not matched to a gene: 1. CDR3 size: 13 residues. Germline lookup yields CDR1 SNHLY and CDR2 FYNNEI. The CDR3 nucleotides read TGTGCCAGCAGTGGACAGGGGGGTCAGCCCCAGCATTTT. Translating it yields CASSGQGGQPQHF.

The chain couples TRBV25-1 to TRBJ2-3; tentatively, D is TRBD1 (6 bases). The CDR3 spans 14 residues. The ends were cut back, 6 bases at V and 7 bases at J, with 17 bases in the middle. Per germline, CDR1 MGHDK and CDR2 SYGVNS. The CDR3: CASREISQGNTQYF. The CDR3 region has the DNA TGTGCCAGCAGGGAGATCAGCCAGGGGAATACGCAGTATTTT.